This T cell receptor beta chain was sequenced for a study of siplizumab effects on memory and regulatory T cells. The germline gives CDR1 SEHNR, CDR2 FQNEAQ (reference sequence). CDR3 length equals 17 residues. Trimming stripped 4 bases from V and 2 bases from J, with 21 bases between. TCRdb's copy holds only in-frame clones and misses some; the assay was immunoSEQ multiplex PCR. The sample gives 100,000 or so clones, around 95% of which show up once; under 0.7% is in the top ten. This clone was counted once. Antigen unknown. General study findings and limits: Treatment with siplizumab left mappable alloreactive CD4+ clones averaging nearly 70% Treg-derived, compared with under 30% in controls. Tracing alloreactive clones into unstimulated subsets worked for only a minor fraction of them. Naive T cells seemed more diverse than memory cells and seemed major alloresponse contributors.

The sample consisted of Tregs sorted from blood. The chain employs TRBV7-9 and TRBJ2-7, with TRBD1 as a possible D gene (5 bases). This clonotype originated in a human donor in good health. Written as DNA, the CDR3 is TGTGCCAGCAGCTCCCAGATGACAGTTGGGGTTACCTACGAGCAGTACTTC. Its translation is CASSSQMTVGVTYEQYF.